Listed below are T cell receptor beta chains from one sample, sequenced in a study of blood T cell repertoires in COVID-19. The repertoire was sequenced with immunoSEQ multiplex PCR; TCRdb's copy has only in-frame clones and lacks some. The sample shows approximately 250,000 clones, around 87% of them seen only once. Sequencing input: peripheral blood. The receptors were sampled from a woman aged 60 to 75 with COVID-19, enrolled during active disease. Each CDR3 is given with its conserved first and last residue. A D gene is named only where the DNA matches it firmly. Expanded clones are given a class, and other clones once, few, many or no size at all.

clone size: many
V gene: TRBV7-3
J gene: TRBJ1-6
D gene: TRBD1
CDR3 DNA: TGTGCCAGCAGCAGCACAGGGGGCAGATCACCCCTCCACTTT
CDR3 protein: CASSSTGGRSPLHF

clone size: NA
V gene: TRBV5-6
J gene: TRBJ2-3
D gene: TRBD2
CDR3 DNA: TGTGCCAGCGGCCCGGGACTAGCGGGAGTCTTCGATACGCAGTATTTT
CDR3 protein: CASGPGLAGVFDTQYF

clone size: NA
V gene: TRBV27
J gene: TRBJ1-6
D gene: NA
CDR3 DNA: TGTGCCAGCAGTTACAGGAGCTCCTATAATTCACCCCTCCACTTT
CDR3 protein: CASSYRSSYNSPLHF

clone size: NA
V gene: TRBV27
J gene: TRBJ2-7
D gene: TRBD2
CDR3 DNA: TGTGCCAGCAGTCGCGGACTAGCGGGAGTGGTTTCTTACGAGCAGTACTTC
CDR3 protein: CASSRGLAGVVSYEQYF

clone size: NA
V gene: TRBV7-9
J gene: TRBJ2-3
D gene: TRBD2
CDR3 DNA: TGTGCCAGCAGTGTTAGCGGGACCCGGGCAGATACGCAGTATTTT
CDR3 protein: CASSVSGTRADTQYF

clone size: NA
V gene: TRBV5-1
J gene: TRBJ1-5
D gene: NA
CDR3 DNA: TGCGCCAGCAGCGACGGACAGTTCAATCAGCCCCAGCATTTT
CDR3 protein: CASSDGQFNQPQHF

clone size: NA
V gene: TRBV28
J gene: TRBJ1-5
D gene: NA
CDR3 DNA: TGTGCCAGCAGTTTATGGGGCGCGGGGAGCAATCAGCCCCAGCATTTT
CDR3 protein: CASSLWGAGSNQPQHF

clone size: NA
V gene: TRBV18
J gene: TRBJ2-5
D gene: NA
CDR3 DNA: TGTGCCAGCTCAACGAGGACTACACAAGAGACCCAGTACTTC
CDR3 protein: CASSTRTTQETQYF

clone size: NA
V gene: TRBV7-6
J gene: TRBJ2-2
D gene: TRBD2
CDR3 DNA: TGTGCCAGCAGCTTAGCCCGGACTAGCGGGAGCGGGGAGCTGTTTTTT
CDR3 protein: CASSLARTSGSGELFF

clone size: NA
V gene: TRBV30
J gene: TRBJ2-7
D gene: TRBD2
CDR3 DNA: TGTGCCTGGAGTGTTTGGCTAGCGGGAGGGTACGAGCAGTACTTC
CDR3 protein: CAWSVWLAGGYEQYF

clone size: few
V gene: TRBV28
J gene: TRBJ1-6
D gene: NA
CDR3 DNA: TGTGCCAGCAGTTTTTATGTCAGCTCCTATAATTCACCCCTCCACTTT
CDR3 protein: CASSFYVSSYNSPLHF

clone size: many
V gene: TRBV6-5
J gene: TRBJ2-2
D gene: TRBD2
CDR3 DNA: TGTGCCAGTCACCTAGCGGGAGACACCGGGGAGCTGTTTTTT
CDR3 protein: CASHLAGDTGELFF

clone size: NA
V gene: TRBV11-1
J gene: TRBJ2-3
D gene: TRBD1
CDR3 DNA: TGTGCCAGCAGCATGGGACAGACCACAGATACGCAGTATTTT
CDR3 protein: CASSMGQTTDTQYF

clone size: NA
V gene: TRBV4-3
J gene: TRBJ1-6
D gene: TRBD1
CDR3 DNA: TGCGCCAGCAGCCCTACAGGGGGAAATGGTTCACCCCTCCACTTT
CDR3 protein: CASSPTGGNGSPLHF

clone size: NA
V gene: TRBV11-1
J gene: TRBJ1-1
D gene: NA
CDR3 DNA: TGTGCCAGCGGCGGAACGAGAGACACTGAAGCTTTCTTT
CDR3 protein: CASGGTRDTEAFF

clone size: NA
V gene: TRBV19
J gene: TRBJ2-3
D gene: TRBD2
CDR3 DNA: TGTGCCAGTAGTCAGCGGGAGGGCCGGACAGATACGCAGTATTTT
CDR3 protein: CASSQREGRTDTQYF

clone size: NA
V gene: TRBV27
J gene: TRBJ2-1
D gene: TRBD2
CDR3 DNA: TGTGCCAGCAGTTCCCTCACTAGCGGGGGCCCCTCCCAATACAATGAGCAGTTCTTC
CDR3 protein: CASSSLTSGGPSQYNEQFF

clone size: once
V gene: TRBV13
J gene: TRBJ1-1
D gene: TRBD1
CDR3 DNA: TGTGCCAGCAGCTTAGGGGACAGGGGCAGGAACACTGAAGCTTTCTTT
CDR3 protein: CASSLGDRGRNTEAFF

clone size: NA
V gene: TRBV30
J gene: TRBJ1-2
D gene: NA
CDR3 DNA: TGTGCCTGGACCGACAGCTATGGCTACACCTTC
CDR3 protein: CAWTDSYGYTF

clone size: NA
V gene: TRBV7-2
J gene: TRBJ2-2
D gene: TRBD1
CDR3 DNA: TGTGCCAGCAGCTTCGGGACAGCGAACACCGGGGAGCTGTTTTTT
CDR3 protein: CASSFGTANTGELFF

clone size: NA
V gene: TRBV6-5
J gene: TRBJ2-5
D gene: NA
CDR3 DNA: TGTGCCAGCAGAACGGACAGACGCCAAGAGACCCAGTACTTC
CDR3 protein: CASRTDRRQETQYF

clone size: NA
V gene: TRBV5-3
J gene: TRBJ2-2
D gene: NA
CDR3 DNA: TGTGCCAGAGAACTGGCCGGGGAGCTGTTTTTT
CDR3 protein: CARELAGELFF